Sequencing of this TCR beta chain was carried out in a study of CD8+ T cells in alopecia areata. The overall study: Treated patients were given 5 to 10 mg oral tofacitinib twice daily.

Between the trimmed V and J ends, which lost 1 base and 2 bases, there was a span of 12 bases. Germline values: CDR1 SEHNR, CDR2 FQNEAQ (reference sequence). The CDR3 is made up of 16 amino acids. cDNA prepared by RNA extraction and subsequent reverse transcription served as the template for sequencing. Profiling relied on immunoSEQ multiplex PCR, and the TCRdb table lists in-frame clones only, not all of them. This table holds some 170,000 clones, roughly 66% found once. At least ten counts were recorded for this clone. The antigen is undetermined. The investigators collected lesional scalp punch biopsies and peripheral blood from alopecia areata patients. Starting from PBMCs, sorting isolated CD4+ and CD8+ T cells. Study conclusions and caveats: Scalp sequencing captures resident alphabeta T cells of normal skin too.

Sequencing used CD8+ T cells sorted from blood, obtained at week 0. This TCR was sampled from a human donor with alopecia areata. This sequence joins TRBV7-9 and TRBJ2-4; D is perhaps TRBD1 (6 bases). CDR3 DNA sequence: TGTGCCAGCAGCTTAGGGGAAACAGGGTCCAAAAACATTCAGTACTTC. Its protein product is CASSLGETGSKNIQYF.